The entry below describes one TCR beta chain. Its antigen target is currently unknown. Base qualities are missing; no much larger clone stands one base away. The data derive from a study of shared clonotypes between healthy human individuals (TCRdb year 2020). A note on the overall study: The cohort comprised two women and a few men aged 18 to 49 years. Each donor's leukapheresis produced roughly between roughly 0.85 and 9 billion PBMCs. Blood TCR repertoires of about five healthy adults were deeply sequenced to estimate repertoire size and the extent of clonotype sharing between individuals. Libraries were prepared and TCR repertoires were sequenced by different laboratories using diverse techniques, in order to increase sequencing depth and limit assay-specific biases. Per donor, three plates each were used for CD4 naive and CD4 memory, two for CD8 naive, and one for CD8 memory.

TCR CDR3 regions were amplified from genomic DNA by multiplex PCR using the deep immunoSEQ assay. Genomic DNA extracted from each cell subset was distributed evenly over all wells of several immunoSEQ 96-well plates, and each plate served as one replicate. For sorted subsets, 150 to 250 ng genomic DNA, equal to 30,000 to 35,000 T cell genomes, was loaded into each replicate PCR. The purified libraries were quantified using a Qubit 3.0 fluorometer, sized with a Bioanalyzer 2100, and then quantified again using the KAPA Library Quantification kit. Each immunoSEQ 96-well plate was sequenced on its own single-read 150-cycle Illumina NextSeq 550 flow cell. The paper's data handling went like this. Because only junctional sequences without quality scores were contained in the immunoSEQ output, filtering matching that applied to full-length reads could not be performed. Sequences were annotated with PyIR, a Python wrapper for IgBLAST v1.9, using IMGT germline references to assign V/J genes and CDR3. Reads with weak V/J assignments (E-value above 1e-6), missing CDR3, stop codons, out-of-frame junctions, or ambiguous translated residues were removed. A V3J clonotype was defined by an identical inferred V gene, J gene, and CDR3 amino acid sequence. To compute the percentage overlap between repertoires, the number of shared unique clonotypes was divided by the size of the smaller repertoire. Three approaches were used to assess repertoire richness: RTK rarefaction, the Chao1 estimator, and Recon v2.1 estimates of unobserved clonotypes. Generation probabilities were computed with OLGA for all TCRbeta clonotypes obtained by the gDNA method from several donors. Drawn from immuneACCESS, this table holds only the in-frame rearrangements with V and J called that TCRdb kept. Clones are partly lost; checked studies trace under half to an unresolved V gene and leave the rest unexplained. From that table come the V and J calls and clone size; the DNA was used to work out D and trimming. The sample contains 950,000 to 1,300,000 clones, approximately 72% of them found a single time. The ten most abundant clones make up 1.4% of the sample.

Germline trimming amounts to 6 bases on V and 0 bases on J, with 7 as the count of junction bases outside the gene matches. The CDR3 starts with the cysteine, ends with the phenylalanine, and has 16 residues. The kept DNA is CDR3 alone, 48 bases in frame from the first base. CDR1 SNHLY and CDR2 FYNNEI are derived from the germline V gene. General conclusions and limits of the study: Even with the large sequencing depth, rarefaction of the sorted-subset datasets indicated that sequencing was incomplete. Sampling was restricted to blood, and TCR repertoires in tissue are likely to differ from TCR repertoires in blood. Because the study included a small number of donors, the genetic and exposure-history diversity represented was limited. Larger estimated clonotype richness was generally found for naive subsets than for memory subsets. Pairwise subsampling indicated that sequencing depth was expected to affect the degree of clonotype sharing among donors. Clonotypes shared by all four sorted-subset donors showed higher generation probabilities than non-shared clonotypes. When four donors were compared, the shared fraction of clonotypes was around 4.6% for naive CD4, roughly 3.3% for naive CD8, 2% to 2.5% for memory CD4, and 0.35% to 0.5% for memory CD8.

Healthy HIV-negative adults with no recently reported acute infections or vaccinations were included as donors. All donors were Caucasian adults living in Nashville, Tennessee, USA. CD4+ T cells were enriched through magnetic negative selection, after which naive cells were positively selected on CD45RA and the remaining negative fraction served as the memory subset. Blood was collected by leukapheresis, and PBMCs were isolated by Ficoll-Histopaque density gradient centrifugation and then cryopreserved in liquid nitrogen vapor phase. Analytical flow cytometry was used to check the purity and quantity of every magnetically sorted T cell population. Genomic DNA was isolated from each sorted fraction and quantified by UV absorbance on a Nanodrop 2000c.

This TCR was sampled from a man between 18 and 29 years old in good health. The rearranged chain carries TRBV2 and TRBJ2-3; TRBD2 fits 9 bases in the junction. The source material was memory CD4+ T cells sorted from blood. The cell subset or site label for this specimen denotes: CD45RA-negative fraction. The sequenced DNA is TGTGCCAGCAGCAAGGGACTAGCCCCTAGCACAGATACGCAGTATTTT. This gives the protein CASSKGLAPSTDTQYF.